The entry below describes one T cell receptor (beta chain). Different DNA sequences within this sample yield the same CDR3. Here immunoSEQ multiplex PCR was the method, and the copy in TCRdb shows in-frame clones only, minus some. The repertoire holds roughly 2,000,000 clones, less than 95% seen once, with around 1% in the top ten. Naive CD8 populations comprised CD45RO-negative cells positively selected for CCR7, excluding terminally differentiated effector memory CD45RA+ cells. The data stem from a study of shared clonotypes between healthy human individuals. Germline V CDR1 and CDR2: LNHDA, SQIVND (reference sequence). V was trimmed by 5 bases and J by 1 base, leaving 12 bases between them. This CDR3 is built from 14 residues.

Specimen: naive CD8+ T cells sorted from blood. V usage is TRBV19 and J usage is TRBJ2-7; no clear D. The source is a man younger than 35 in good health. The CDR3 region has the DNA TGTGCCAGTAGTTTGGACCGAGATTCCTACGAGCAGTACTTC. This translates into CASSLDRDSYEQYF.